The entry that follows covers one T cell receptor beta chain sequence. Authors' methods: It was from reference gene primer amplification that nucleated cell counts were estimated. Some clones are missing from TCRdb's copy, which holds only in-frame ones; the method was immunoSEQ multiplex PCR. D and trimming were read from the DNA, whereas the V and J calls and clone size are those reported in that table. The repertoire includes 30,000 to 40,000 clones, over 90% of them detected once, and approximately 0.9% sits in the top ten. Germline CDR1 GTSNPN, CDR2 SVGIG (reference sequence). The CDR3 runs to 13 residues. Deletions cut 7 bases from V and 5 bases from J, with 14 bases between. The data were taken from a study of blood T cell repertoires in COVID-19. Study-wide context: Specimens from acute and convalescent COVID-19 originated in the United States, Italy and Spain. PBMCs, B-cell-depleted T cells, or T cells provided the cDNA or gDNA that made up the material.

The chain carries TRBV30 and TRBJ2-2, with D possibly matching TRBD1 (5 bases). The specimen sequenced was peripheral blood. The sequence derives from a male donor with active COVID-19. The CDR3 loop reads CASLGRDTGELFF. The CDR3 DNA sequence: TGTGCCTCTTTGGGGCGAGATACCGGGGAGCTGTTTTTT.